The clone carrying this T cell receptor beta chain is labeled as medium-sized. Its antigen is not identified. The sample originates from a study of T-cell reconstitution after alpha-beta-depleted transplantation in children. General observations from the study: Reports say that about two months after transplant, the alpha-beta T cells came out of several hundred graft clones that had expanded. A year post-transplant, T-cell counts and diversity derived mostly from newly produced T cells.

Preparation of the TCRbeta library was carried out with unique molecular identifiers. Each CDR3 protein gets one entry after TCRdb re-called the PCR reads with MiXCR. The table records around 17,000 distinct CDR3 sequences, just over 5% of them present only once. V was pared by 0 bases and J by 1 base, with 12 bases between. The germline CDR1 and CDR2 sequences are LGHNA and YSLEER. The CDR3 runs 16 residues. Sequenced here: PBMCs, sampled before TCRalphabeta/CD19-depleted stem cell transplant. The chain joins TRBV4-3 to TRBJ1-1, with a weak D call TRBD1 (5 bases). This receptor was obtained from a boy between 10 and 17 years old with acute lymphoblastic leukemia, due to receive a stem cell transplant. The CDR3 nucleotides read TGCGCCAGCAGCCAAGATAGGTGGGGGGGGAACACTGAAGCTTTCTTT. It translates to CASSQDRWGGNTEAFF.